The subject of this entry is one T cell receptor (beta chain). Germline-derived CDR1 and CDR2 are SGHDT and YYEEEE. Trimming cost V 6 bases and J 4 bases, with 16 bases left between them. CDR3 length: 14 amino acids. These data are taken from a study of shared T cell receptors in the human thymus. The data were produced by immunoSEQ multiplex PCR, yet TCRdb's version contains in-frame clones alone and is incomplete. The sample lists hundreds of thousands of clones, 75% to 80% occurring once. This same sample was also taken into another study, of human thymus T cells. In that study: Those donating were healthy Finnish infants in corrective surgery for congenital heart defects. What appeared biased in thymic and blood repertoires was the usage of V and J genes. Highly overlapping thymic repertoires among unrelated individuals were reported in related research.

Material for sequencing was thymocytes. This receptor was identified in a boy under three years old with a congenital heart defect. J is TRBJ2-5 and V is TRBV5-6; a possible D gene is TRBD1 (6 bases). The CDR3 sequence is CASIFGEGGETQYF. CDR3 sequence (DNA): TGTGCCAGCATCTTCGGTGAAGGGGGAGAGACCCAGTACTTC. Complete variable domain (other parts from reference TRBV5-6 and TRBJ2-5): DAGVTQSPTHLIKTRGQQVTLRCSPKSGHDTVSWYQQALGQGPQFIFQYYEEEERQRGNFPDRFSGHQFPNYSSELNVNALLLGDSALYLCASIFGEGGETQYFGPGTRLLVL.